Following are 10 T cell receptor beta chains from one sample sequenced in a study of shared clonotypes between healthy human individuals. Measured with immunoSEQ multiplex PCR; TCRdb has only the in-frame clones, and not every one. The sample includes fewer than 1.4 million clones, about 80% of them seen just once. Sequenced material: memory CD4+ T cells from PBMCs. Documented subset: CD45RA-negative fraction. These TCRs come from a man between 18 and 29 years old in good health. Some clones in this sample may be carry-over from other donors' samples.

The chain combines TRBV4-3 with TRBJ1-1, with no clear D. V lost 0 bases, J lost 0 bases, and 5 bases lay in between. The CDR3 has 14 amino acids. Germline V gives CDR1 LGHNA, CDR2 YSLEER. The CDR3 coding sequence is TGCGCCAGCAGCCAAGAACCACTGAACACTGAAGCTTTCTTT. Protein sequence: CASSQEPLNTEAFF.

The rearrangement uses TRBV6-6 and TRBJ2-7; 7 bases fit TRBD2. The J segment lost 3 bases and the V segment lost 10 bases, leaving 9 bases of the junction unmatched. Germline CDR1 and CDR2: MNHNY and SVGAGI (reference sequence). This CDR3 has 13 residues. The CDR3 region is CATSRGRGYEQYF. The CDR3 bases are TGTGCCACCTCCCGGGGGAGGGGCTACGAGCAGTACTTC.

The chain couples TRBV12-5 to TRBJ2-2, with D unclear. This CDR3 contains 12 residues. V gave up 6 bases and J gave up 7 bases, with 9 bases separating them. Germline CDR1 LGHNT, CDR2 FRNRAP. This CDR3 reads CASGSGGGELFF. CDR3 nucleotides: TGTGCTAGTGGCTCCGGTGGCGGGGAGCTGTTTTTT.

This chain connects TRBV5-1 to TRBJ2-3; possibly TRBD1 for D (5 bases). CDR3 size: 14 residues. Germline assignment: CDR1 SGHRS and CDR2 YFSETQ. V dropped 3 bases and J dropped 0 bases, with 8 bases sitting between them. CDR3 residues: CASSSRDSTDTQYF. The DNA of the CDR3 is TGCGCCAGCAGCTCCAGGGATAGCACAGATACGCAGTATTTT.

The V gene is TRBV7-2, the J gene TRBJ2-7; 8 bases agree with TRBD1. Per the germline V gene, CDR1 is SGHTA and CDR2 is FQGNSA. The CDR3 contains 14 residues. After removal of 7 bases from V and 2 bases from J, the junction contained 7 bases not matched to a gene. The CDR3 region has the DNA TGTGCCAGCATCTGGACAGGGAAACCCTACGAGCAGTACTTC. It specifies CASIWTGKPYEQYF.

The chain combines TRBV4-3 with TRBJ1-2; 8 positions agree with TRBD1. The trim removed 4 bases at V and 5 bases at J, leaving 9 bases unmatched. CDR3 length: 15 residues. In germline, CDR1 is LGHNA, CDR2 YSLEER. The CDR3 spells CASSRRQGFDYGYTF. Written as DNA, the CDR3 is TGCGCCAGCAGCCGGAGACAGGGGTTCGATTATGGCTACACCTTC.

The chain recombines TRBV29-1 with TRBJ2-2, with D possibly being TRBD1 (6 bases). Germline values: CDR1 SQVTM, CDR2 ANQGSEA. CDR3 size: 14 residues. V was pared by 6 bases and J by 2 bases, with 13 bases between. The CDR3 region has the DNA TGCAGCGTGGATACAGGGTTTAACACCGGGGAGCTGTTTTTT. Residues: CSVDTGFNTGELFF.

V is TRBV19 and J is TRBJ2-7; 9 nucleotides line up with TRBD1. V lost 1 base, J lost 6 bases, and 7 bases stayed unmatched. Germline-derived CDR1 and CDR2 are LNHDA and SQIVND (reference sequence). The CDR3 runs to 15 residues. In DNA form, the CDR3 reads TGTGCCAGTAGTATAGCTACCGGGACAGGGATCGAGCAGTACTTC. The encoded protein is CASSIATGTGIEQYF.

The CDR3 is CASSTSPGTGGQPQHF. As DNA, the CDR3 is TGTGCCAGCAGCACTTCTCCCGGGACAGGGGGCCAGCCCCAGCATTTT. The J gene is TRBJ1-5, the V gene TRBV27, with TRBD1 matching over 12 bases. This CDR3 has 16 residues. CDR1 is MNHEY, CDR2 SMNVEV, per germline (reference sequence). The V and J ends lost 6 bases and 7 bases, in that order; junction bases with no gene match: 10.

The chain employs TRBV2 and TRBJ1-3, with 7 bases lining up with TRBD1. Trimming took 6 bases from V and 0 from J; bases not matched to a gene: 8. The germline V gene encodes CDR1 SNHLY and CDR2 FYNNEI. The CDR3 has 16 amino acids. The CDR3 coding sequence is TGTGCCAGCAGCAGGACAGGCAGCAGCTCTGGAAACACCATATATTTT. It encodes CASSRTGSSSGNTIYF.